These 32 T cell receptor beta chains originate from one sample sequenced in a study of Tregs in tolerant kidney transplant recipients. This table comes from immunoSEQ multiplex PCR, and its TCRdb copy is limited to in-frame clones, with some not included. The table lists some 62,000 clones, about 98% of them singletons. This sample comprised Tregs from blood, obtained before the transplant. All receptors come from a human donor who received a combined kidney and bone marrow transplant.

The chain recombines TRBV7-2 with TRBJ2-7, with D maybe TRBD1 (5 bases). The CDR3 is 12 amino acids. V was cut by 0 bases and J by 9 bases, with 9 bases left in between. Germline lookup yields CDR1 SGHTA and CDR2 FQGNSA. The CDR3 loop is CASSLAGARQYF. As DNA, the CDR3 is TGTGCCAGCAGCTTAGCAGGGGCCCGGCAGTACTTC.

The chain combines TRBV25-1 with TRBJ2-5; 7 bases are a match to TRBD1. CDR3 length equals 13 residues. Per germline, CDR1 MGHDK and CDR2 SYGVNS. The ends lost 3 bases at V and 2 bases at J; junction bases unmatched: 0. The CDR3 is CASSDRGQETQYF. The CDR3 nucleotides read TGTGCCAGCAGTGACAGGGGGCAAGAGACCCAGTACTTC.

The chain links TRBV5-1 to TRBJ1-2, with a possible D match to TRBD1 (5 bases). With 7 bases removed from V and 3 bases from J, the gap between germline ends came to 10 bases. The germline V gene has CDR1 SGHRS and CDR2 YFSETQ. This CDR3 is built from 12 residues. CDR3 sequence: CASAGTDYGYTF. The CDR3 DNA follows: TGCGCCAGCGCGGGGACGGACTATGGCTACACCTTC.

The chain is built from TRBV27 and TRBJ2-7; D not resolved. There are 13 residues in the CDR3. In germline, CDR1 is MNHEY, CDR2 SMNVEV (reference sequence). V dropped 3 bases and J dropped 7 bases, with 13 bases sitting between them. CDR3 region: CASSFRADFEQYF. The DNA of the CDR3 is TGTGCCAGCAGTTTTCGCGCTGATTTTGAGCAGTACTTC.

V usage is TRBV7-2 and J usage is TRBJ2-1, with 12 bases aligning to TRBD2. CDR1 SGHTA and CDR2 FQGNSA come from the germline V gene. The CDR3 totals 14 residues. V trimming: 5 bases; J trimming: 10 bases; junction bases outside the gene matches: 6. CDR3 coding DNA: TGTGCCAGCAGCCGGACTAGCGGGACGAGGGAGCAGTTCTTC. It encodes CASSRTSGTREQFF.

The rearrangement links TRBV23-1 to TRBJ2-6; 9 bases line up with TRBD1. TRBV23-1 counts as an open reading frame of uncertain function. The CDR3 loop spans 16 amino acids. Losses at the gene ends were 6 bases for V and 4 bases for J; bases not matched to a gene: 7. CDR3 protein: CASRGQGPAGANVLTF. The CDR3 DNA reads TGCGCCAGCAGGGGACAGGGTCCCGCGGGGGCCAACGTCCTGACTTTC.

This clone appeared a single time. The CDR3 nucleotides read TGTGCCAGCAGCTTGCGATCCAGGGTTTGGGGCTATGGCTACACCTTC. Its protein product is CASSLRSRVWGYGYTF. This chain connects TRBV13 to TRBJ1-2, with D maybe TRBD1 (5 bases). The V gene lost 3 bases and the J gene lost 4 bases, with 18 bases spanning the gap. CDR3 length: 16 amino acids. The V gene's germline CDR1 is PRHDT and CDR2 FYEKMQ (reference sequence).

This chain uses TRBV7-9 with TRBJ2-7; 7 bases match TRBD1. Germline CDR1 reads SEHNR; CDR2 reads FQNEAQ (reference sequence). V shed 5 bases, J shed 6 bases, and the junction held 19 bases outside the gene matches. CDR3 size: 17 residues. The chain's CDR3 is CASSPPTGRLGRREQYF. In nucleotides, the CDR3 is TGTGCCAGCAGCCCCCCGACAGGGCGATTGGGACGTCGCGAGCAGTACTTC.

V usage is TRBV7-9 and J usage is TRBJ2-1; D might be TRBD2 (5 bases). From germline, CDR1 is SEHNR and CDR2 FQNEAQ (reference sequence). The CDR3 has 13 residues. V dropped 11 bases and J dropped 0 bases, with 11 bases sitting between them. Here the CDR3 DNA reads TGTGCCTCGTGTGGAGGCTCCTACAATGAGCAGTTCTTC. Its translation: CASCGGSYNEQFF. The full variable domain, completed using reference TRBV7-9 and TRBJ2-1, is DTGVSQNPRHKITKRGQNVTFRCDPISEHNRLYWYRQTLGQGPEFLTYFQNEAQLEKSRLLSDRFSAERPKGSFSTLEIQRTEQGDSAMYLCASCGGSYNEQFFGPGTRLTVL.

The chain couples TRBV15 to TRBJ2-2; weak D call: TRBD1 (5 bases). Deletions cut 0 bases from V and 4 bases from J, with 18 bases between. Germline V gene sequence: CDR1 LNHNV, CDR2 YYDKDF (reference sequence). This CDR3 is 18 amino acids long. Here the CDR3 reads CATSRDRQTTRLTGELFF. DNA for the CDR3: TGTGCCACCAGCAGAGACCGACAGACAACACGACTCACCGGGGAGCTGTTTTTT. Using reference TRBV15 and TRBJ2-2 for the parts outside the CDR3, the full variable domain is DAMVIQNPRYQVTQFGKPVTLSCSQTLNHNVMYWYQQKSSQAPKLLFHYYDKDFNNEADTPDNFQSRRPNTSFCFLDIRSPGLGDTAMYLCATSRDRQTTRLTGELFFGEGSRLTVL.

The rearrangement links TRBV18 to TRBJ2-1; TRBD1 aligns across 7 bases. V was clipped by 8 bases and J by 4 bases; unmatched bases: 8. CDR1 and CDR2 from the germline V gene are KGHSH and LQKENI. The CDR3 is made up of 14 amino acids. The CDR3 reads CASHRGQKYNEQFF. The DNA of the CDR3 is TGTGCCAGCCACAGGGGTCAAAAGTACAATGAGCAGTTCTTC.

The V call is TRBV29-1, the J call TRBJ2-1; 11 nucleotides agree with TRBD1. There are 16 residues in the CDR3. V was clipped by 6 bases and J by 4 bases; unmatched bases: 11. Germline V CDR1 and CDR2: SQVTM, ANQGSEA. The CDR3 loop is CSVPWTGGAPYNEQFF. As DNA, the CDR3 is TGCAGCGTCCCTTGGACAGGGGGCGCCCCGTACAATGAGCAGTTCTTC.

The gene calls are TRBV6-1 and TRBJ2-7, with TRBD1 identical over 10 bases. The V gene end was trimmed by 3 bases and the J gene end by 2 bases; junction bases not matched to a gene: 4. Germline values: CDR1 MNHNS, CDR2 SASEGT. The CDR3 covers 15 residues. The CDR3: CASSEGQGKAYEQYF. In DNA form, the CDR3 reads TGTGCCAGCAGTGAGGGACAGGGGAAGGCCTACGAGCAGTACTTC.

This clone appeared once. CDR3 sequence reads: CASSRWGGRGTDTQYF. CDR3 nucleotide sequence: TGCGCCAGCAGTCGGTGGGGGGGCAGAGGCACAGATACGCAGTATTTT. The rearrangement uses TRBV5-1 and TRBJ2-3, with D maybe TRBD2 (7 bases). Germline CDR1 and CDR2: SGHRS and YFSETQ. There are 16 residues in the CDR3. V lost 5 bases to trimming and J lost 1 base, with 17 bases between them.

The rearrangement uses TRBV10-3 and TRBJ2-5; 10 bases align to TRBD1. With 5 bases clipped from V and 2 bases from J, the junction kept 2 bases outside the gene matches. The CDR3 is made up of 14 amino acids. The V gene's germline CDR1 is ENHRY and CDR2 SYGVKD. The CDR3 loop is CAISKDRGQETQYF. CDR3 in DNA: TGTGCCATCAGTAAGGACAGGGGGCAAGAGACCCAGTACTTC.

The chain has TRBV6-6 and TRBJ1-2; no clear D gene. Germline V gene sequence: CDR1 MNHNY, CDR2 SVGAGI (reference sequence). This CDR3 spans 15 amino acids. V gave up 2 bases and J gave up 2 bases, with 12 bases separating them. For the CDR3, the DNA is TGTGCCAGCAGTTACGGTGTGAGGGAAAACTATGGCTACACCTTC. As protein: CASSYGVRENYGYTF.

V usage is TRBV19 and J usage is TRBJ2-7, with a weak D call TRBD1 (6 bases). CDR1 and CDR2 from the germline V gene are LNHDA and SQIVND (reference sequence). The CDR3 is made up of 14 amino acids. The V gene lost 3 bases and the J gene lost 7 bases, with 16 bases spanning the gap. The chain's CDR3 is CASSIRQGLGEQYF. As DNA, the CDR3 is TGTGCCAGTAGTATCCGGCAGGGGCTGGGGGAGCAGTACTTC.

The chain has TRBV11-2 and TRBJ1-2, with D tentatively TRBD1 (6 bases). The CDR3 spans 16 residues. The V end lost 1 base, the J end lost 7 bases, and 19 bases lay between the germline ends. Germline V lookup: CDR1 SGHAT, CDR2 FQNNGV. CDR3 region: CASSLGMGAGHGGYTF. CDR3 DNA sequence: TGTGCCAGCAGCTTAGGGATGGGGGCAGGCCACGGTGGCTACACCTTC.

The rearrangement uses TRBV12-5 and TRBJ1-5, with D perhaps matching TRBD1 (5 bases). Germline CDR1 LGHNT, CDR2 FRNRAP. This CDR3 spans 17 amino acids. The germline V and J ends were trimmed by 0 bases and 4 bases, with 16 bases remaining between them. The DNA of the CDR3 is TGTGCTAGTGGTTTGGTACGGGAGGGGATGAGGAATCAGCCCCAGCATTTT. Translating it yields CASGLVREGMRNQPQHF.

The chain joins TRBV7-9 to TRBJ1-1, with D tentatively TRBD1 (5 bases). This CDR3 region has 12 residues. Trimming left V 5 bases short and J 7 bases short, with 11 bases between. Germline V gene lookup returns CDR1 SEHNR and CDR2 FQNEAQ (reference sequence). CDR3 sequence (DNA): TGTGCCAGCAGCCGTTTAAGGGGTGAAGCTTTCTTT. Its translation: CASSRLRGEAFF.

The J gene is TRBJ1-2, the V gene TRBV2; D uncertain. Between the trimmed V and J ends, which lost 8 bases and 4 bases, there was a span of 8 bases. Germline V gives CDR1 SNHLY, CDR2 FYNNEI. The CDR3 spans 11 residues. CDR3 residues: CASQAFYGYTF. DNA for the CDR3: TGTGCCAGCCAAGCTTTCTATGGCTACACCTTC.

The rearrangement uses TRBV19 and TRBJ1-5, with 9 positions matching TRBD1. V gave up 9 bases and J gave up 2 bases; unmatched junction bases: 8. This CDR3 is built from 15 residues. Per germline, CDR1 LNHDA and CDR2 SQIVND (reference sequence). CDR3 sequence (DNA): TGTGCCAGCAAAACAGGGGGCTCAGGCAATCAGCCCCAGCATTTT. Translation: CASKTGGSGNQPQHF.

This sequence joins TRBV6-5 and TRBJ1-3; D uncertain. The CDR3 extends over 13 amino acids. Per the germline V gene, CDR1 is MNHEY and CDR2 is SVGAGI. V gave up 3 bases and J gave up 4 bases, with 7 bases separating them. The CDR3, as DNA: TGTGCCAGCAGTTATCAGTCGGGAAACACCATATATTTT. Translated: CASSYQSGNTIYF.

This rearrangement joins TRBV7-9 to TRBJ2-7; perhaps TRBD1 as D (6 bases). The germline gives CDR1 SEHNR, CDR2 FQNEAQ (reference sequence). This CDR3 region has 15 residues. V shed 1 base and J shed 3 bases, with 13 bases lying between them. CDR3 sequence (DNA): TGTGCCAGCAGCTTAGGGGACACCACTAGCTACGAGCAGTACTTC. This sequence encodes CASSLGDTTSYEQYF.

The genes are TRBV7-8 and TRBJ2-1; 9 bases fit TRBD1. The V and J ends lost 5 bases and 1 base, in that order; junction bases with no gene match: 6. From germline, CDR1 is SGHVS and CDR2 FQNEAQ. The CDR3 loop spans 16 amino acids. CDR3 nucleotides: TGTGCCAGCAGCCCTAGTGGGACAGGGTCCTACAATGAGCAGTTCTTC. This gives the protein CASSPSGTGSYNEQFF.

This clone was recorded only once. The gene calls are TRBV7-2 and TRBJ2-5, with 8 bases fitting TRBD2. This CDR3 has 14 amino acids. After removal of 5 bases from V and 3 bases from J, the junction contained 5 bases not matched to a gene. The germline CDR1 and CDR2 sequences are SGHTA and FQGNSA. The CDR3 DNA reads as TGTGCCAGCAGCAAAACTAGCGGAAAAGAGACCCAGTACTTC. Protein product: CASSKTSGKETQYF.

The chain couples TRBV7-2 to TRBJ2-3; D not resolved. V gave up 4 bases and J gave up 3 bases, with 2 bases separating them. There are 11 residues in the CDR3. Germline V gene data show CDR1 as SGHTA and CDR2 as FQGNSA. The CDR3, as DNA: TGTGCCAGCAGCTCAACAGATACGCAGTATTTT. It codes for CASSSTDTQYF.

The rearrangement links TRBV28 to TRBJ1-2, with unresolved D. Germline V gene sequence: CDR1 MDHEN, CDR2 SYDVKM. This CDR3 comprises 12 residues. V was cut by 9 bases and J by 3 bases, with 11 bases left in between. CDR3 region: CASSVAYYGYTF. The CDR3 DNA reads as TGTGCCAGTTCGGTAGCCTACTATGGCTACACCTTC.

The chain employs TRBV7-9 and TRBJ2-6, with a weak D call TRBD2 (6 bases). Germline V gene data show CDR1 as SEHNR and CDR2 as FQNEAQ (reference sequence). The CDR3 runs 17 residues. V was trimmed by 1 base and J by 1 base, leaving 11 bases between them. The CDR3 DNA reads as TGTGCCAGCAGCTTAGTGTCCCGGGGGTCTGGGGCCAACGTCCTGACTTTC. Translating gives CASSLVSRGSGANVLTF.

This chain links TRBV7-9 with TRBJ2-1; perhaps TRBD2 as D (6 bases). V gave up 5 bases and J gave up 1 base, with 12 bases separating them. The germline gives CDR1 SEHNR, CDR2 FQNEAQ (reference sequence). This CDR3 region has 15 residues. CDR3 sequence reads: CASSPLAGSYNEQFF. Written as DNA, the CDR3 is TGTGCCAGCAGCCCCCTGGCGGGGTCCTACAATGAGCAGTTCTTC.

The CDR3 nucleotides are TGTGCCAGCAGTTACCCCCCAAGACAGGGGAGAGAGACCCAGTACTTC. The encoded protein is CASSYPPRQGRETQYF. The V call is TRBV6-6, the J call TRBJ2-5; TRBD1 matches 8 bases. Trimming at V came to 2 bases and at J to 4 bases, leaving 9 bases not matched to a gene. The germline V gene encodes CDR1 MNHNY and CDR2 SVGAGI (reference sequence). The CDR3 is made up of 16 amino acids.

The chain is built from TRBV19 and TRBJ1-2; 8 positions agree with TRBD1. V shed 5 bases and J 7 bases; nucleotides not matched to a gene: 9. Germline CDR1 LNHDA, CDR2 SQIVND (reference sequence). This CDR3 spans 14 amino acids. CDR3 sequence (DNA): TGTGCCAGTAGTTCGAGGACAGGGCTGACTGGCTACACCTTC. It is translated as CASSSRTGLTGYTF.